The T cell receptor (beta chain) described here comes from a study of T-cell reconstitution after alpha-beta-depleted transplantation in children. Study-wide results and limits: A year had passed since transplant, and T-cell counts and diversity by then came mostly from newly produced T cells.

Preparation of the TCRbeta library used unique molecular identifiers. MiXCR, applied by TCRdb to the PCR reads, yields one record per CDR3 protein. Here the sample spans 300,000 to 400,000 distinct CDR3 sequences, around 16% being singletons. As to this clonotype: What it binds is not known.

Deletions cut 5 bases from V and 2 bases from J, with 13 bases between. This CDR3 spans 15 amino acids. The germline V gene has CDR1 MDHEN and CDR2 SYDVKM. This specimen was PBMCs, mostly from graft donor cells, taken 360 days after TCRalphabeta/CD19-depleted stem cell transplant. The gene calls are TRBV28 and TRBJ1-5, with no clear D. The TCR originated in a male patient aged 2 to 10 who had a stem cell transplant for acute lymphoblastic leukemia, so the T cells may come from the graft donor. In DNA form, the CDR3 reads TGTGCCAGCAGTCTACGCCCAGCGGGCAATCAGCCCCAGCATTTT. It specifies CASSLRPAGNQPQHF.